The 25 T cell receptor beta chains below come from one sample, sequenced in a study of immune evolution from preneoplasia to lung adenocarcinoma. The method was immunoSEQ multiplex PCR; TCRdb's version includes in-frame clones alone and lacks a portion of them. The sample lists about 14,000 clones, more than 80% occurring once. The sample consisted of FFPE minimally invasive lung adenocarcinoma tissue. The receptors derive from a person aged 70 to 80 with lung adenocarcinoma.

This clone was counted a single time. The J gene is TRBJ2-5, the V gene TRBV11-3, with a tentative D call TRBD1 (6 bases). The germline V gene encodes CDR1 SGHNT and CDR2 YENEEA. The CDR3 has 15 residues. Trimming took off 3 bases at V and 5 bases at J, with 16 bases between the two ends. CDR3 sequence: CASSFLGTSRETQYF. The CDR3 bases are TGTGCCAGCAGCTTTCTTGGGACATCTCGGGAGACCCAGTACTTC.

The chain uses TRBV7-2 and TRBJ2-1; 7 bases match TRBD2. This CDR3 is built from 11 residues. With V trimmed by 6 bases and J by 9 bases, 2 bases remained unmatched. Germline-derived CDR1 and CDR2 are SGHTA and FQGNSA. This CDR3 is CASRRLAEQFF. In DNA form, the CDR3 reads TGTGCCAGCAGAAGACTAGCTGAGCAGTTCTTC.

A few counts support this clone. The chain employs TRBV2 and TRBJ1-2, with D unresolved. This CDR3 comprises 14 residues. Germline loops: CDR1 SNHLY, CDR2 FYNNEI. V lost 7 bases, J lost 5 bases, and 17 bases lay in between. The CDR3 loop reads CASKLGSQEYGYTF. CDR3 DNA sequence: TGTGCCAGCAAGTTAGGCAGCCAGGAGTATGGCTACACCTTC.

The rearrangement joins TRBV6-5 to TRBJ1-5; D not certain. Germline lookup yields CDR1 MNHEY and CDR2 SVGAGI. The germline V and J ends were trimmed by 4 bases and 0 bases, with 7 bases remaining between them. This CDR3 is built from 14 residues. For the CDR3, the DNA is TGTGCCAGCAGTTCTCAAGCTAGCAATCAGCCCCAGCATTTT. Its translation is CASSSQASNQPQHF.

The chain recombines TRBV2 with TRBJ2-7; 9 positions agree with TRBD2. The CDR3 runs to 15 residues. Germline V gives CDR1 SNHLY, CDR2 FYNNEI. Germline trimming cut 2 bases from V and 2 bases from J; bases unmatched to any gene: 4. The CDR3 sequence: CASSERASGAYEQYF. As DNA, the CDR3 is TGTGCCAGCAGTGAAAGGGCTAGCGGGGCCTACGAGCAGTACTTC.

The chain combines TRBV6-1 with TRBJ2-1; D is unclear. This CDR3 has 13 residues. Germline V gene sequence: CDR1 MNHNS, CDR2 SASEGT. Trimming took off 0 bases at V and 10 bases at J, with 10 bases between the two ends. CDR3 sequence: CASSEASGWEQFF. CDR3 in DNA: TGTGCCAGCAGTGAAGCTTCAGGCTGGGAGCAGTTCTTC.

This clone was observed a few times. This sequence joins TRBV4-2 and TRBJ1-4; D might be TRBD1 (5 bases). Germline CDR1 is LGHNA and CDR2 is YNFKEQ. V was pared by 0 bases and J by 7 bases, with 18 bases between. The CDR3 is 17 residues long. CDR3 in amino acids: CASSQDSDRRQGEKLFF. CDR3 coding DNA: TGTGCCAGCAGCCAAGATAGTGACCGACGTCAGGGTGAAAAACTGTTTTTT.

This clone was detected only once. This sequence joins TRBV6-5 and TRBJ1-1, with no clear D. V shed 1 base and J shed 3 bases, with 0 bases lying between them. The length of the CDR3 is 11 residues. Per the germline V gene, CDR1 is MNHEY and CDR2 is SVGAGI. The CDR3 spells CASSYYTEAFF. The CDR3 coding sequence is TGTGCCAGCAGTTACTACACTGAAGCTTTCTTT.

This clone came up once. This CDR3 reads CATSRAPPRGGTDTQYF. The CDR3 nucleotides read TGTGCCACCAGCAGAGCCCCGCCGAGGGGGGGCACAGATACGCAGTATTTT. The V and J genes are TRBV15 and TRBJ2-3, with D perhaps given as TRBD1 or TRBD2 (6 bases each). This CDR3 is 17 amino acids long. The germline V gene encodes CDR1 LNHNV and CDR2 YYDKDF (reference sequence). The V end lost 1 base, the J end lost 1 base, and 15 bases lay between the germline ends. Together with reference TRBV15 and TRBJ2-3, the CDR3 gives the full variable domain: DAMVIQNPRYQVTQFGKPVTLSCSQTLNHNVMYWYQQKSSQAPKLLFHYYDKDFNNEADTPDNFQSRRPNTSFCFLDIRSPGLGDTAMYLCATSRAPPRGGTDTQYFGPGTRLTVL.

The CDR3 sequence is CASSFGGPADTQYF. The CDR3 DNA reads TGTGCCAGCAGCTTTGGAGGACCGGCAGATACGCAGTATTTT. This chain links TRBV7-9 with TRBJ2-3; possibly TRBD2 for D (5 bases). This CDR3 comprises 14 residues. The germline CDR1 and CDR2 sequences are SEHNR and FQNEAQ (reference sequence). With 3 bases removed from V and 4 bases from J, the gap between germline ends came to 11 bases.

The CDR3 bases are TGTGCCAGCAGCTCGACGCGGCGGCAGTACTTC. This translates into CASSSTRRQYF. This chain joins TRBV13 and TRBJ2-7; no definite D call. The CDR3 is 11 amino acids. Germline-derived CDR1 and CDR2 are PRHDT and FYEKMQ (reference sequence). With 4 bases removed from V and 9 bases from J, the gap between germline ends came to 10 bases.

Only a few counts were recorded for this clone. The V gene is TRBV19, the J gene TRBJ1-5, with no clear D. The CDR3 is 14 amino acids. Germline loops: CDR1 LNHDA, CDR2 SQIVND (reference sequence). The V and J ends lost 5 bases and 3 bases respectively, with 11 bases between them. The chain's CDR3 is CASSSQSDNQPQHF. The CDR3 coding sequence is TGTGCCAGTAGTTCCCAATCAGACAATCAGCCCCAGCATTTT.

The chain joins TRBV6-1 to TRBJ1-5; 9 bases align to TRBD1. This CDR3 region has 15 residues. Trimming cost V 4 bases and J 0 bases; bases outside gene matches: 1. Germline CDR1 reads MNHNS; CDR2 reads SASEGT. The CDR3 region is CASSGTGASNQPQHF. The CDR3 coding sequence is TGTGCCAGCAGTGGGACAGGGGCTAGCAATCAGCCCCAGCATTTT.

The chain is built from TRBV27 and TRBJ2-7; D might be TRBD2 (6 bases). CDR1 and CDR2 from the germline V gene are MNHEY and SMNVEV (reference sequence). Trimming left V 8 bases short and J 4 bases short, with 18 bases between. The CDR3 covers 14 residues. The CDR3 DNA follows: TGTGCCAGCTCCGGACTTGCAGGAGGGTACGAGCAGTACTTC. Amino acid sequence: CASSGLAGGYEQYF.

V is TRBV28 and J is TRBJ2-4; TRBD1 matches at 9 bases. Germline-derived CDR1 and CDR2 are MDHEN and SYDVKM. CDR3 size: 16 residues. Trimming cost V 4 bases and J 1 base; bases outside gene matches: 5. The CDR3: CASSSLGTGAKNIQYF. CDR3 coding DNA: TGTGCCAGCAGTTCCCTCGGGACAGGGGCCAAAAACATTCAGTACTTC.

The chain carries TRBV4-1 and TRBJ2-1; D unclear. The ends were cut back, 0 bases at V and 2 bases at J, with 14 bases in the middle. This CDR3 has 17 residues. Germline assignment: CDR1 MGHRA and CDR2 YSYEKL. The chain's CDR3 is CASSQDLATRTYNEQFF. For the CDR3, the DNA is TGCGCCAGCAGCCAAGATCTGGCGACAAGGACCTACAATGAGCAGTTCTTC.

The chain employs TRBV6-5 and TRBJ2-7; D may match TRBD1 or TRBD2 (5 bases each). V lost 6 bases and J lost 2, with 11 bases in between. Germline lookup yields CDR1 MNHEY and CDR2 SVGAGI. The CDR3 length is 13 residues. The CDR3 region is CASSHGTPYEQYF. CDR3 sequence (DNA): TGTGCCAGCAGCCACGGGACGCCCTACGAGCAGTACTTC.

The chain has TRBV5-1 and TRBJ1-6, with TRBD1 as a possible D gene (6 bases). The CDR3 has 16 amino acids. Looked up from germline, CDR1 is SGHRS and CDR2 is YFSETQ. Trimming shortened V by 3 bases and J by 7 bases, and 17 bases separated the two germline ends. CDR3 sequence: CASSSYLRGENSPLHF. For the CDR3, the DNA is TGCGCCAGCAGCTCCTACCTCAGGGGAGAAAATTCACCCCTCCACTTT.

This chain uses TRBV28 with TRBJ2-3; 7 bases are a match to TRBD2. CDR3 length equals 15 residues. Germline V lookup: CDR1 MDHEN, CDR2 SYDVKM. V lost 3 bases to trimming and J lost 0 bases; unmatched junction nucleotides: 3. The CDR3 here is CASSLSGGSTDTQYF. DNA of the CDR3: TGTGCCAGCAGTTTGTCGGGAGGAAGCACAGATACGCAGTATTTT.

The chain carries TRBV20-1 and TRBJ2-4, with D possibly matching TRBD2 (5 bases). The CDR3 totals 10 residues. V was clipped by 2 bases and J by 12 bases, with 8 bases between them. Germline V gene sequence: CDR1 DFQATT, CDR2 SNEGSKA (reference sequence). The DNA of the CDR3 is TGCAGTGCTAGAACGGGATCTCAGTACTTC. It codes for CSARTGSQYF.

V usage is TRBV5-1 and J usage is TRBJ1-2; D possibly corresponds to TRBD1 (5 bases). V was clipped by 2 bases and J by 8 bases, with 16 bases between them. The V gene's germline CDR1 is SGHRS and CDR2 YFSETQ. This CDR3 contains 14 residues. CDR3 sequence reads: CASSFQGGPIGYTF. As DNA, the CDR3 is TGCGCCAGCAGCTTCCAGGGAGGGCCCATCGGCTACACCTTC.

This chain joins TRBV4-2 and TRBJ2-5; possibly TRBD2 for D (6 bases). Germline V lookup: CDR1 LGHNA, CDR2 YNFKEQ. This CDR3 is 15 amino acids long. Trimming removed 0 bases from V and 5 bases from J, with 13 bases in between. CDR3 coding DNA: TGTGCCAGCAGCCAAGAAGGAGGGGATATGGAGACCCAGTACTTC. As protein: CASSQEGGDMETQYF.

The V and J genes are TRBV27 and TRBJ1-5; D is uncertain. The CDR3 length is 12 residues. The V gene's germline CDR1 is MNHEY and CDR2 SMNVEV (reference sequence). V lost 5 bases to trimming and J lost 3 bases, with 5 bases between them. CDR3 residues: CASSTYNQPQHF. CDR3 sequence (DNA): TGTGCCAGCAGTACCTACAATCAGCCCCAGCATTTT.

The gene calls are TRBV30 and TRBJ2-1, with D perhaps matching TRBD2 (5 bases). The V and J ends lost 4 bases and 8 bases respectively, with 12 bases between them. The CDR3 is 12 amino acids. The germline CDR1 and CDR2 sequences are GTSNPN and SVGIG (reference sequence). The CDR3 DNA follows: TGTGCCTGGAATGGACTCGGCGATGAGCAGTTCTTC. Translation: CAWNGLGDEQFF.

The chain links TRBV5-6 to TRBJ1-1; no reliable D call. The germline gives CDR1 SGHDT, CDR2 YYEEEE. V gave up 3 bases and J gave up 3 bases, with 12 bases separating them. The CDR3 is 14 residues long. CDR3 nucleotides: TGTGCCAGCAGCTCGTCCCCGGCGGACACTGAAGCTTTCTTT. It codes for CASSSSPADTEAFF.